Following are 18 T cell receptor beta chains from one sample sequenced in a study of blood T cell repertoires in COVID-19. The protocol was immunoSEQ multiplex PCR, while the TCRdb copy is restricted to in-frame clones and leaves out a portion. The profile covers about 320,000 clones, with about 82% appearing a single time and roughly 7% taken by the ten largest. The sample was peripheral blood. These receptors were collected from a human donor in a cohort sampled during active COVID-19.

The chain employs TRBV5-4 and TRBJ2-3, with 10 nucleotides matching TRBD1. The germline gives CDR1 SGHNT, CDR2 YYREEE (reference sequence). The CDR3 totals 15 residues. Unmatched junction bases numbered 8, after V lost 5 bases and J lost 5 bases. In nucleotides, the CDR3 is TGTGCCAGCAGACCGCCCGGGACAGGGGTAGATACGCAGTATTTT. Its translation: CASRPPGTGVDTQYF.

This clone came up once. The V call is TRBV5-4, the J call TRBJ2-3; tentative D call: TRBD2 (5 bases). CDR1 is SGHNT, CDR2 YYREEE, per germline (reference sequence). This CDR3 contains 14 residues. Trimming left V 2 bases short and J 4 bases short, with 11 bases between. CDR3 region: CASSLISAPDTQYF. CDR3 nucleotide sequence: TGTGCCAGCAGCTTAATTAGCGCCCCAGATACGCAGTATTTT.

The chain's CDR3 is CASRFNSNTGELFF. CDR3 bases: TGTGCCAGCAGGTTTAACTCAAACACCGGGGAGCTGTTTTTT. This chain uses TRBV7-3 with TRBJ2-2, with D hard to call. This CDR3 contains 14 residues. Trimming removed 6 bases from V and 2 bases from J, with 10 bases in between. Germline lookup yields CDR1 SGHTA and CDR2 FQGTGA.

The rearrangement uses TRBV19 and TRBJ1-2, with a weak D call TRBD1 (6 bases). The CDR3 has 13 amino acids. Trimming removed 4 bases from V and 5 bases from J, with 11 bases in between. Germline V CDR1 and CDR2: LNHDA, SQIVND (reference sequence). DNA for the CDR3: TGTGCCAGTAGTACAGGGGTGGGGTATGGCTACACCTTC. This gives the protein CASSTGVGYGYTF.

The chain links TRBV4-1 to TRBJ2-1, with D maybe TRBD1 (7 bases). Germline V lookup: CDR1 MGHRA, CDR2 YSYEKL. The CDR3 runs 16 residues. The V end lost 3 bases, the J end lost 5 bases, and 17 bases lay between the germline ends. The CDR3 here is CASSHQGGMVNNEQFF. CDR3 coding DNA: TGCGCCAGCAGCCATCAGGGGGGTATGGTGAACAATGAGCAGTTCTTC.

V usage is TRBV7-6 and J usage is TRBJ1-4; TRBD1 is a possible D gene (6 bases). V lost 1 base to trimming and J lost 7 bases, with 19 bases between them. Germline V gene sequence: CDR1 SGHVS, CDR2 FNYEAQ. There are 17 residues in the CDR3. The CDR3 DNA sequence: TGTGCCAGCAGCTTAGGTCCAGGGGAAGGCGCGCTTGAAAAACTGTTTTTT. Translated: CASSLGPGEGALEKLFF.

The chain joins TRBV4-2 to TRBJ2-7, with D perhaps TRBD1 (5 bases). With 1 base removed from V and 1 base from J, the gap between germline ends came to 8 bases. Germline CDR1 is LGHNA and CDR2 is YNFKEQ. This CDR3 region has 14 residues. The CDR3: CASSQAQGSYEQYF. CDR3 DNA: TGTGCCAGCAGCCAAGCCCAGGGTTCCTACGAGCAGTACTTC.

CDR3 sequence reads: CASSYSDTSYEQYF. CDR3 in DNA: TGTGCCAGCAGTTACTCGGACACCTCCTACGAGCAGTACTTC. This chain connects TRBV6-5 to TRBJ2-7, with D possibly matching TRBD1 (5 bases). This CDR3 has 14 residues. The germline V gene has CDR1 MNHEY and CDR2 SVGAGI. V was pared by 0 bases and J by 0 bases, with 6 bases between.

V is TRBV5-1 and J is TRBJ1-1, with TRBD1 matching over 11 bases. Germline-derived CDR1 and CDR2 are SGHRS and YFSETQ. With V trimmed by 0 bases and J by 4 bases, 5 bases remained unmatched. The CDR3 consists of 16 residues. CDR3 residues: CASSLATGTGGTEAFF. The DNA of the CDR3 is TGCGCCAGCAGCTTGGCCACCGGGACAGGGGGCACTGAAGCTTTCTTT.

The J gene is TRBJ1-5, the V gene TRBV30; D is perhaps TRBD1 (5 bases). Trimming stripped 2 bases from V and 8 bases from J, with 13 bases between. Germline CDR1 is GTSNPN and CDR2 is SVGIG (reference sequence). CDR3 length: 13 residues. The CDR3 nucleotides are TGTGCCTGGAGTAGGGCAGGGAGGGAGCCCCAGCATTTT. Its protein is CAWSRAGREPQHF.

DNA for the CDR3: TGTGCCAGCAGTGAGGTGAGCCAGGGTTACAATGAGCAGTTCTTC. Its translation is CASSEVSQGYNEQFF. The chain is built from TRBV25-1 and TRBJ2-1; a possible D gene is TRBD1 (5 bases). CDR1 and CDR2 from the germline V gene are MGHDK and SYGVNS. Deletions cut 3 bases from V and 4 bases from J, with 13 bases between. This CDR3 is 15 amino acids long.

This chain joins TRBV30 and TRBJ2-4; the D gene is possibly TRBD1 (6 bases). V was shortened by 8 bases and J by 2 bases, with 25 bases between the two germline ends. The germline gives CDR1 GTSNPN, CDR2 SVGIG (reference sequence). The CDR3 consists of 17 residues. The DNA for the CDR3 is TGTGCCATGGGCGTGGGACAACGTGGTGGGTCCAAAAACATTCAGTACTTC. Translating it yields CAMGVGQRGGSKNIQYF.

The chain carries TRBV6-5 and TRBJ2-7, with unresolved D. CDR3 length: 13 residues. CDR1 is MNHEY, CDR2 SVGAGI, per germline. V shed 4 bases and J shed 5 bases, with 12 bases lying between them. The CDR3 bases are TGTGCCAGCAGTTCCGGGTCCGGCCACGAGCAGTACTTC. Its protein is CASSSGSGHEQYF.

This chain links TRBV9 with TRBJ2-2; D gene uncertain. V was trimmed by 0 bases and J by 6 bases, leaving 15 bases between them. Per the germline V gene, CDR1 is SGDLS and CDR2 is YYNGEE. There are 16 residues in the CDR3. The CDR3 DNA reads TGTGCCAGCAGCGTAGAACCGGTCCGTTTATCCGGGGAGCTGTTTTTT. Translated: CASSVEPVRLSGELFF.

The genes are TRBV7-2 and TRBJ1-2; no definite D call. Trimming removed 2 bases from V and 3 bases from J, with 7 bases in between. This CDR3 has 13 residues. Germline CDR1 and CDR2: SGHTA and FQGNSA. The CDR3 loop reads CASSLHQDYGYTF. The CDR3 bases are TGTGCCAGCAGCTTACACCAGGACTATGGCTACACCTTC.

The V gene is TRBV2, the J gene TRBJ2-3; 16 bases are shared with TRBD2. CDR1 is SNHLY and CDR2 is FYNNEI in the germline V gene. V was clipped by 5 bases and J by 8 bases; unmatched bases: 7. The CDR3 extends over 16 amino acids. In nucleotides, the CDR3 is TGTGCCAGCAGTTACGGGACTAGCGGGGGGGCCGGTACGCAGTATTTT. Its translation is CASSYGTSGGAGTQYF.

J is TRBJ1-1 and V is TRBV7-2, with TRBD1 matching over 9 bases. Germline V gene data show CDR1 as SGHTA and CDR2 as FQGNSA. The CDR3 extends over 15 amino acids. The V segment lost 7 bases and the J segment 4 bases; nucleotides outside the gene matches: 10. DNA of the CDR3: TGTGCCAGCACATGGACCGGGACAGGGTTCACTGAAGCTTTCTTT. It is translated as CASTWTGTGFTEAFF.

Within the sample, this clone is medium-sized (0.01 to 0.1%). The chain employs TRBV7-9 and TRBJ2-7; tentatively, D is TRBD2 (6 bases). This CDR3 comprises 13 residues. Trimming removed 6 bases at V and 2 bases at J, with 11 bases between. CDR1 SEHNR and CDR2 FQNEAQ come from the germline V gene (reference sequence). In DNA, the CDR3 is TGTGCCAGCAGTCGTAGGGAGGCCTACGAGCAGTACTTC. Amino acid sequence: CASSRREAYEQYF.